These 29 T cell receptor beta chains originate from one sample sequenced in a study of shared clonotypes between healthy human individuals. Data came from immunoSEQ multiplex PCR; TCRdb stores just in-frame clones and leaves some out. This table holds about 2.3 million clones, 85% to 95% found once. The sequenced sample was naive CD4+ T cells from PBMCs. As for subset: CD45RA+ positively selected. The origin of the receptors is a man aged 18 to 29 in good health. Some clones in this sample may be carry-over from other donors' samples.

The chain is built from TRBV7-6 and TRBJ1-5; unclear D gene. This CDR3 has 13 residues. Germline V CDR1 and CDR2: SGHVS, FNYEAQ. Trimming took 3 bases from V and 8 from J, leaving 11 bases between them. CDR3 protein: CASSLIPGEPQHF. CDR3 nucleotides: TGTGCCAGCAGCTTGATACCCGGGGAGCCCCAGCATTTT.

V is TRBV29-1 and J is TRBJ2-1, with TRBD2 matching 9 bases. This CDR3 region has 14 residues. CDR1 SQVTM and CDR2 ANQGSEA come from the germline V gene. Trimming took 4 bases from V and 8 from J; bases not matched to a gene: 9. The CDR3 loop is CSVAPPAGGDEQFF. In DNA form, the CDR3 reads TGCAGCGTTGCCCCCCCGGCGGGAGGGGATGAGCAGTTCTTC.

The rearrangement joins TRBV7-9 to TRBJ1-5, with D tentatively TRBD1 (6 bases). The CDR3 contains 14 residues. The V and J ends lost 4 bases and 7 bases respectively, with 14 bases between them. The germline CDR1 and CDR2 sequences are SEHNR and FQNEAQ (reference sequence). The chain's CDR3 is CASSSGTPGQPQHF. The DNA for the CDR3 is TGTGCCAGCAGCTCCGGGACACCGGGCCAGCCCCAGCATTTT.

The chain uses TRBV4-1 and TRBJ1-5; D call uncertain. Germline V lookup: CDR1 MGHRA, CDR2 YSYEKL. V dropped 4 bases and J dropped 3 bases, with 7 bases sitting between them. The CDR3 contains 13 residues. CDR3 in DNA: TGCGCCAGCAGCCTTGACCCCAATCAGCCCCAGCATTTT. It codes for CASSLDPNQPQHF.

This chain uses TRBV2 with TRBJ1-2; TRBD1 matches 7 bases. The CDR3 is 13 residues long. The germline V gene has CDR1 SNHLY and CDR2 FYNNEI. J was trimmed by 6 bases and V by 8 bases; bases with no gene match: 9. The CDR3 region is CASRRTGTDGYTF. The CDR3 DNA sequence: TGTGCCAGCCGACGAACAGGGACAGATGGCTACACCTTC.

J is TRBJ1-3 and V is TRBV9, with TRBD1 matching 10 bases. The CDR3 sequence is 15 residues long. Germline V gene sequence: CDR1 SGDLS, CDR2 YYNGEE. The trim removed 4 bases at V and 4 bases at J, leaving 5 bases unmatched. CDR3 region: CASSPRQGAGNTIYF. For the CDR3, the DNA is TGTGCCAGCAGCCCAAGACAGGGGGCCGGAAACACCATATATTTT.

This chain links TRBV4-1 with TRBJ2-1; 8 bases match TRBD2. Germline V gene sequence: CDR1 MGHRA, CDR2 YSYEKL. After removal of 3 bases from V and 8 bases from J, the junction contained 9 bases not matched to a gene. The CDR3 has 15 amino acids. The CDR3 coding sequence is TGCGCCAGCAGCCAGAGCGGGAGAAGGTCCGATGAGCAGTTCTTC. This gives the protein CASSQSGRRSDEQFF.

The chain uses TRBV28 and TRBJ1-5, with D possibly being TRBD1 (5 bases). Per germline, CDR1 MDHEN and CDR2 SYDVKM. CDR3 length equals 15 residues. Trimming stripped 2 bases from V and 7 bases from J, with 15 bases between. CDR3 residues: CASSLPNVGGQPQHF. The CDR3 region has the DNA TGTGCCAGCAGTTTACCAAATGTCGGGGGACAGCCCCAGCATTTT.

The gene calls are TRBV11-2 and TRBJ2-3, with D possibly being TRBD1 or TRBD2 (5 bases each). The V and J ends lost 4 bases and 5 bases respectively, with 13 bases between them. The V gene's germline CDR1 is SGHAT and CDR2 FQNNGV. This CDR3 spans 14 amino acids. The CDR3 DNA sequence: TGTGCCAGCAGCTATTGGGGACCCCAAGATACGCAGTATTTT. Translated, it gives CASSYWGPQDTQYF.

The J gene is TRBJ2-3, the V gene TRBV2; 10 nucleotides line up with TRBD1. CDR3 length equals 15 residues. Germline V gene lookup returns CDR1 SNHLY and CDR2 FYNNEI. Trimming at V came to 6 bases and at J to 4 bases, leaving 7 bases not matched to a gene. CDR3 region: CASRVGQGDSDTQYF. The CDR3 DNA follows: TGTGCCAGCAGGGTCGGACAGGGGGATTCAGATACGCAGTATTTT. The whole variable domain, filled in from reference TRBV2 and TRBJ2-3, reads EPEVTQTPSHQVTQMGQEVILRCVPISNHLYFYWYRQILGQKVEFLVSFYNNEISEKSEIFDDQFSVERPDGSNFTLKIRSTKLEDSAMYFCASRVGQGDSDTQYFGPGTRLTVL.

The chain combines TRBV5-1 with TRBJ2-2, with D unresolved. The CDR3 has 15 amino acids. CDR1 is SGHRS and CDR2 is YFSETQ in the germline V gene. The V and J ends lost 0 bases and 4 bases respectively, with 10 bases between them. The chain's CDR3 is CASSLETLSTGELFF. The CDR3 coding sequence is TGCGCCAGCAGCTTGGAGACACTCTCCACCGGGGAGCTGTTTTTT.

The gene calls are TRBV6-4 and TRBJ1-5; 7 bases agree with TRBD1. CDR3 length equals 16 residues. V was pared by 2 bases and J by 4 bases, with 8 bases of the junction left unmatched. Germline values: CDR1 MRHNA, CDR2 SNTAGT. The CDR3 spells CASSDKKGQQNQPQHF. The CDR3, as DNA: TGTGCCAGCAGTGACAAGAAGGGACAGCAAAATCAGCCCCAGCATTTT.

Points on this clone: At the DNA level, this CDR3 is encoded by other sequences in the same sample as well. The rearrangement links TRBV29-1 to TRBJ2-3; 10 positions agree with TRBD2. This CDR3 region has 12 residues. Germline CDR1 is SQVTM and CDR2 is ANQGSEA. J gave up 4 bases and V 6 bases, and 1 base lay outside the gene matches. CDR3 DNA sequence: TGCAGCGTGAGCGGGGGGGCAGATACGCAGTATTTT. Translated, it gives CSVSGGADTQYF.

This clone was seen only once. The chain links TRBV7-9 to TRBJ2-2, with no clear D. Germline loops: CDR1 SEHNR, CDR2 FQNEAQ (reference sequence). Trimming took 3 bases from V and 5 from J, leaving 7 bases between them. This CDR3 has 13 residues. CDR3 sequence reads: CASSFSRTGELFF. DNA for the CDR3: TGTGCCAGCAGCTTTTCCAGGACCGGGGAGCTGTTTTTT.

Only one count was recorded for this clone. The V call is TRBV7-2, the J call TRBJ2-1; 8 nucleotides agree with TRBD2. V trimming: 5 bases; J trimming: 8 bases; junction bases outside the gene matches: 5. Germline V lookup: CDR1 SGHTA, CDR2 FQGNSA. The CDR3 totals 13 residues. This CDR3 is CASSGRGGDEQFF. CDR3 nucleotide sequence: TGTGCCAGCAGCGGTCGGGGGGGAGATGAGCAGTTCTTC.

This chain joins TRBV7-3 and TRBJ1-2; D gene uncertain. The germline CDR1 and CDR2 sequences are SGHTA and FQGTGA. V shed 2 bases and J shed 8 bases, with 12 bases lying between them. This CDR3 is built from 13 residues. The CDR3 region has the DNA TGTGCCAGCAGCTTAGCAGCGGGAGTGGGCTACACCTTC. This translates into CASSLAAGVGYTF.

In regard to this clone: This sample also contains other DNA sequences that code for the same CDR3. This chain joins TRBV19 and TRBJ2-1; TRBD2 matches 10 bases. The CDR3 is 14 amino acids. Germline CDR1 reads LNHDA; CDR2 reads SQIVND (reference sequence). Trimming took 4 bases from V and 4 from J; bases not matched to a gene: 1. The CDR3 reads CASSRTSGYNEQFF. CDR3 coding DNA: TGTGCCAGTAGTAGGACTAGCGGTTACAATGAGCAGTTCTTC.

In its sample, this clone was seen a few times. The same CDR3 can be traced to other DNA sequences in this sample. The rearrangement joins TRBV5-1 to TRBJ2-5; perhaps TRBD1 as D (6 bases). There are 13 residues in the CDR3. V lost 2 bases and J lost 2, with 7 bases in between. Germline CDR1 reads SGHRS; CDR2 reads YFSETQ. In DNA, the CDR3 is TGCGCCAGCAGCTTCGGACAGCAAGAGACCCAGTACTTC. Its translation is CASSFGQQETQYF. The full variable domain, its missing parts supplied by reference TRBV5-1 and TRBJ2-5, is KAGVTQTPRYLIKTRGQQVTLSCSPISGHRSVSWYQQTPGQGLQFLFEYFSETQRNKGNFPGRFSGRQFSNSRSEMNVSTLELGDSALYLCASSFGQQETQYFGPGTRLLVL.

Comments on this clone: Other DNA sequences of this sample code for an identical CDR3. The chain uses TRBV12-5 and TRBJ2-3, with no clear D. The CDR3 has 12 residues. Germline V lookup: CDR1 LGHNT, CDR2 FRNRAP. Trimming cost V 4 bases and J 2 bases, with 4 bases left between them. Here the CDR3 reads CASGSHTDTQYF. The CDR3 DNA follows: TGTGCTAGTGGTTCACACACAGATACGCAGTATTTT.

The chain carries TRBV7-3 and TRBJ2-7; TRBD2 matches at 14 bases. CDR3 length: 18 residues. J lost 4 bases, V lost 4 bases, and 12 bases had no gene match. Germline V gene data show CDR1 as SGHTA and CDR2 as FQGTGA. In DNA, the CDR3 is TGTGCCAGCAGCTCTGGCGGGACTAGCGGGAGCAGGATATACGAGCAGTACTTC. It specifies CASSSGGTSGSRIYEQYF. The full variable domain, completed using reference TRBV7-3 and TRBJ2-7, is GAGVSQTPSNKVTEKGKYVELRCDPISGHTALYWYRQSLGQGPEFLIYFQGTGAADDSGLPNDRFFAVRPEGSVSTLKIQRTERGDSAVYLCASSSGGTSGSRIYEQYFGPGTRLTVT.

This CDR3 reads CASSPGFRGGYTF. Written as DNA, the CDR3 is TGTGCCAGCAGTCCTGGGTTCCGTGGGGGCTACACCTTC. The chain combines TRBV6-6 with TRBJ1-2; D is uncertain. Deletions cut 5 bases from V and 8 bases from J, with 15 bases between. CDR3 length: 13 residues. In germline, CDR1 is MNHNY, CDR2 SVGAGI (reference sequence).

In its sample, this clone was seen once. Other DNA sequences in this sample translate to the same CDR3. The chain combines TRBV18 with TRBJ2-7, with D hard to call. V was trimmed by 0 bases and J by 6 bases, leaving 6 bases between them. Germline V gene lookup returns CDR1 KGHSH and CDR2 LQKENI. CDR3 length equals 12 residues. CDR3 coding DNA: TGTGCCAGCTCACCACCGGCCGGCGAGCAGTACTTC. Its protein product is CASSPPAGEQYF.

This clone has only a few counts. This chain links TRBV2 with TRBJ1-3; no reliable D call. This CDR3 region has 14 residues. V was pared by 8 bases and J by 0 bases, with 11 bases between. CDR1 and CDR2 (germline): SNHLY, FYNNEI. CDR3 protein: CASYAVSSGNTIYF. CDR3 sequence (DNA): TGTGCCAGCTACGCGGTCAGCTCTGGAAACACCATATATTTT.

V usage is TRBV27 and J usage is TRBJ1-5, with D possibly being TRBD1 (5 bases). This CDR3 contains 14 residues. CDR1 and CDR2 from the germline V gene are MNHEY and SMNVEV (reference sequence). For the CDR3, the DNA is TGTGTCTCCGCACAGGCGAAAATCAATCAGCCCCAGCATTTT. It encodes CVSAQAKINQPQHF.

The V and J genes are TRBV27 and TRBJ2-3, with 7 bases identical to TRBD1. There are 15 residues in the CDR3. V shed 4 bases and J 2 bases; nucleotides not matched to a gene: 6. CDR1 and CDR2 (germline): MNHEY, SMNVEV (reference sequence). In DNA form, the CDR3 reads TGTGCCAGCAGTTCAAGACAGGGCATCACAGATACGCAGTATTTT. Translation gives CASSSRQGITDTQYF.

V and J are TRBV27 and TRBJ2-7, with 8 bases lining up with TRBD2. Germline CDR1 is MNHEY and CDR2 is SMNVEV (reference sequence). Unmatched junction bases numbered 14, after V lost 6 bases and J lost 4 bases. There are 16 residues in the CDR3. The CDR3 region has the DNA TGTGCCAGCAGGTCTTGGGGGGCGGGGGGCTCTTACGAGCAGTACTTC. Translated: CASRSWGAGGSYEQYF.

The chain recombines TRBV7-6 with TRBJ2-5, with no clear D. This CDR3 is 15 amino acids long. V was cut by 1 base and J by 1 base, with 10 bases left in between. Germline CDR1 reads SGHVS; CDR2 reads FNYEAQ. As DNA, the CDR3 is TGTGCCAGCAGCTTAGGCCTAAGTGGCCAAGAGACCCAGTACTTC. This encodes CASSLGLSGQETQYF.

The chain links TRBV6-5 to TRBJ2-7; TRBD2 matches at 7 bases. This CDR3 contains 14 residues. Germline V gives CDR1 MNHEY, CDR2 SVGAGI. V was pared by 6 bases and J by 0 bases, with 5 bases of the junction left unmatched. The CDR3 loop is CASSPGTNSYEQYF. CDR3 coding DNA: TGTGCCAGCAGCCCCGGGACTAACTCCTACGAGCAGTACTTC.

CDR3 sequence: CATSPQGNTEAFF. The CDR3 DNA sequence: TGTGCCACCAGCCCTCAGGGGAACACTGAAGCTTTCTTT. The chain is built from TRBV25-1 and TRBJ1-1; D may be TRBD1 (5 bases). The germline V gene has CDR1 MGHDK and CDR2 SYGVNS. V lost 10 bases and J 1 base, leaving 13 bases between the germline ends. The CDR3 runs to 13 residues.